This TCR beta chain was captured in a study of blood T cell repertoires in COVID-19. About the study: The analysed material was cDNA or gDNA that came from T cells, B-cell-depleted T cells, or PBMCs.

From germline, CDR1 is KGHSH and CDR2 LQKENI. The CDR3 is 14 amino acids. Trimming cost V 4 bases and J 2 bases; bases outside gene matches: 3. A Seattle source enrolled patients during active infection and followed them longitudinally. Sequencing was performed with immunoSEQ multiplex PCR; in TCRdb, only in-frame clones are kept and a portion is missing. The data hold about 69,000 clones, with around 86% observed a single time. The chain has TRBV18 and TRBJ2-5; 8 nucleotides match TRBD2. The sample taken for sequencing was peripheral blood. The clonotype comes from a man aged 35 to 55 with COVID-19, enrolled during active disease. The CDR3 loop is CASSRGGGQETQYF. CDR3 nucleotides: TGTGCCAGCTCACGTGGCGGGGGGCAAGAGACCCAGTACTTC.